A selection of T cell receptor beta chains follows, all from one sample in a study of T cells after posttransplantation cyclophosphamide. Some clones are missing from TCRdb's copy, which holds only in-frame ones; the method was immunoSEQ multiplex PCR. This sample comprises tens of thousands of clones, none seen once only. Sequencing was done on a sample of PBMCs. The receptors come from a man aged 35 to 55 in good health, CMV-negative, and a related stem cell transplant donor. The CDR3 runs from the conserved cysteine through the conserved F or W. The order of the fields is D gene, J gene, V gene, clone size, CDR3 protein, CDR3 DNA. D genes are given only for firm matches. For some rows the clone size is stated as once, few or many, or as a class when expanded; others skip it.

D: TRBD1; J: TRBJ2-5; V: TRBV19; size: .; CDR3: CASGQGARETQYF; DNA: TGTGCCAGTGGGCAGGGGGCAAGAGAGACCCAGTACTTC
D: .; J: TRBJ2-3; V: TRBV18; size: .; CDR3: CASSPPRTSTDTQYF; DNA: TGTGCCAGCTCACCACCGAGAACTAGCACAGATACGCAGTATTTT
D: .; J: TRBJ2-2; V: TRBV10-3; size: many; CDR3: CAISGGQSANTGELFF; DNA: TGTGCCATCAGTGGCGGACAGTCTGCGAACACCGGGGAGCTGTTTTTT
D: TRBD1; J: TRBJ2-2; V: TRBV5-4; size: many; CDR3: CASRPWGQGNTGELFF; DNA: TGTGCCAGCCGCCCCTGGGGACAGGGGAACACCGGGGAGCTGTTTTTT
D: .; J: TRBJ2-5; V: TRBV11-2; size: few; CDR3: CASSLPLGNQETQYF; DNA: TGTGCCAGCAGCTTACCCCTAGGAAACCAAGAGACCCAGTACTTC
D: TRBD2; J: TRBJ2-3; V: TRBV30; size: few; CDR3: CAWSASGGGSPHGTDTQYF; DNA: TGTGCCTGGAGTGCCTCCGGCGGGGGGTCCCCCCACGGCACAGATACGCAGTATTTT
D: .; J: TRBJ1-2; V: TRBV4-3; size: many; CDR3: CASSQDRDYGYTF; DNA: TGCGCCAGCAGCCAAGACAGGGATTATGGCTACACCTTC
D: .; J: TRBJ2-1; V: TRBV5-6; size: many; CDR3: CASSLVGLENEQFF; DNA: TGTGCCAGCAGCTTGGTCGGGTTGGAGAATGAGCAGTTCTTC
D: TRBD1; J: TRBJ2-5; V: TRBV7-8; size: .; CDR3: CASSSYDRAQETQYF; DNA: TGTGCCAGCAGCTCTTATGACAGGGCTCAAGAGACCCAGTACTTC
D: .; J: TRBJ2-6; V: TRBV19; size: many; CDR3: CASSESSGANVLTF; DNA: TGTGCCAGTAGTGAGAGCTCTGGGGCCAACGTCCTGACTTTC
D: TRBD2; J: TRBJ2-4; V: TRBV7-9; size: many; CDR3: CATDRLAKNIQYF; DNA: TGTGCCACCGATAGACTAGCGAAAAACATTCAGTACTTC
D: .; J: TRBJ2-5; V: TRBV15; size: many; CDR3: CATSGDTQETQYF; DNA: TGTGCCACCAGCGGGGACACCCAAGAGACCCAGTACTTC
D: TRBD2; J: TRBJ2-1; V: TRBV14; size: many; CDR3: CASSRTSGGNYNEQFF; DNA: TGTGCCAGCAGCCGGACTAGCGGGGGGAACTACAATGAGCAGTTCTTC
D: TRBD1; J: TRBJ2-2; V: TRBV19; size: .; CDR3: CASSSTRRDRGLVGELFF; DNA: TGTGCCAGTAGTTCTACCCGACGGGACAGGGGGCTGGTCGGGGAGCTGTTTTTT
D: TRBD2; J: TRBJ2-1; V: TRBV2; size: many; CDR3: CASKAGLAGSYNEQFF; DNA: TGTGCCAGCAAAGCGGGACTAGCGGGGTCCTACAATGAGCAGTTCTTC
D: .; J: TRBJ1-6; V: TRBV5-1; size: .; CDR3: CASSLRPDGSPLHF; DNA: TGCGCCAGCAGCTTGAGGCCCGACGGGTCACCCCTCCACTTT
D: .; J: TRBJ2-5; V: TRBV7-9; size: many; CDR3: CASSLAGHQETQYF; DNA: TGTGCCAGCAGCTTAGCGGGCCACCAAGAGACCCAGTACTTC
D: .; J: TRBJ2-3; V: TRBV19; size: many; CDR3: CASRDTYTDTQYF; DNA: TGTGCCAGTAGGGACACATACACAGATACGCAGTATTTT
D: TRBD1; J: TRBJ2-7; V: TRBV5-4; size: many; CDR3: CASSHSLGQGRPNEQYF; DNA: TGTGCCAGCAGCCATTCTCTCGGACAGGGGCGACCAAACGAGCAGTACTTC
D: TRBD1; J: TRBJ2-1; V: TRBV11-2; size: many; CDR3: CASSSGQGRNEQFF; DNA: TGTGCCAGCAGCTCCGGACAGGGTAGGAATGAGCAGTTCTTC